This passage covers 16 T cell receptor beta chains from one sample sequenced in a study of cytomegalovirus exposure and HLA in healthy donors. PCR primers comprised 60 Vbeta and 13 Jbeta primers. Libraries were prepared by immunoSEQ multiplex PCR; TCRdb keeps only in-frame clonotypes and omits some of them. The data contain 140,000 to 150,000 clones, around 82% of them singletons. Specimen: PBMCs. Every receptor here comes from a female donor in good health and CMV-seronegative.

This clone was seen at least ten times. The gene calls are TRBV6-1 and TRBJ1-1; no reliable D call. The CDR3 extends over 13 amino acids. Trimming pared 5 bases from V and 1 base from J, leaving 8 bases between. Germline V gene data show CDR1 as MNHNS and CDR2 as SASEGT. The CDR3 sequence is CASSTTENTEAFF. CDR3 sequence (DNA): TGTGCCAGCAGTACCACAGAGAACACTGAAGCTTTCTTT.

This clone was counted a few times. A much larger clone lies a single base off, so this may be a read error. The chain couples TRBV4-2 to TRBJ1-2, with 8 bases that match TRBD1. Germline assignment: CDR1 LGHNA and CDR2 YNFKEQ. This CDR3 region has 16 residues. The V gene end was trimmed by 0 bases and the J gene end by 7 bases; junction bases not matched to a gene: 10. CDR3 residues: CASSQEGEDRAFGYTF. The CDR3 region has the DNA TGTGCCAGCAGCCAAGAAGGCGAGGACAGGGCCTTTGGCTACACCTTC.

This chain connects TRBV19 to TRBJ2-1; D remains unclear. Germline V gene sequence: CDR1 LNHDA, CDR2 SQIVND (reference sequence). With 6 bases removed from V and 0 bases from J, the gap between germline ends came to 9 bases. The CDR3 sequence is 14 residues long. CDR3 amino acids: CASSPQSSYNEQFF. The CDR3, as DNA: TGTGCCAGTAGCCCACAGAGCTCCTACAATGAGCAGTTCTTC.

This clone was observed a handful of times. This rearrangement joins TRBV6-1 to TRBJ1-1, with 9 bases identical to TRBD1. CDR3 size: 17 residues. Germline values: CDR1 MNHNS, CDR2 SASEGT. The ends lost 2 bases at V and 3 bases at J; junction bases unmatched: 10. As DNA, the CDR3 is TGTGCCAGCAGTGAACGGTGGACAGGGGCTGAAGACACTGAAGCTTTCTTT. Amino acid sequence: CASSERWTGAEDTEAFF.

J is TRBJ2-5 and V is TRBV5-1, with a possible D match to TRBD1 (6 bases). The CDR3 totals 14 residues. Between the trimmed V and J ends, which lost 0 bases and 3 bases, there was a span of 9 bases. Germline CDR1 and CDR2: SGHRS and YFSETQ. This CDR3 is CASSLANREETQYF. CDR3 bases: TGCGCCAGCAGCTTGGCCAACAGGGAAGAGACCCAGTACTTC.

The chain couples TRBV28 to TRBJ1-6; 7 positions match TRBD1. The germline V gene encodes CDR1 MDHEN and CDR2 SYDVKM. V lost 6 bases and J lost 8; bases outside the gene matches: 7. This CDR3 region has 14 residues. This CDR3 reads CASSSVRGDSPLHF. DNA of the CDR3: TGTGCCAGCAGCTCAGTCAGGGGGGATTCACCCCTCCACTTT.

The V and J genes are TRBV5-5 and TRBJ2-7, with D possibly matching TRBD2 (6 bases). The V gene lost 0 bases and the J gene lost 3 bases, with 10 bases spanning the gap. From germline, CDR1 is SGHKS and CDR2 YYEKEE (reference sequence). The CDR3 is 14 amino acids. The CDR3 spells CASSLATGDYEQYF. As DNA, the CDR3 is TGTGCCAGCAGCTTGGCCACGGGGGACTACGAGCAGTACTTC.

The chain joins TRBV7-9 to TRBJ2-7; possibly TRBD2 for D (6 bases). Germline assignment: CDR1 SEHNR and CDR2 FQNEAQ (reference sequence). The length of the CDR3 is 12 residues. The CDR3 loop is CSTGDGSYEQYF. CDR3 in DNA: TGTTCCACGGGAGACGGCTCCTACGAGCAGTACTTC.

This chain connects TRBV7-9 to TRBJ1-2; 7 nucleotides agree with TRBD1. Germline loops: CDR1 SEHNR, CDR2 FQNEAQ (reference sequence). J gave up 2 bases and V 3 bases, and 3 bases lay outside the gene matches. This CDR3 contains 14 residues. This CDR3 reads CASSFDRENYGYTF. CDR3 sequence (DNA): TGTGCCAGCAGCTTTGACAGGGAAAACTATGGCTACACCTTC.

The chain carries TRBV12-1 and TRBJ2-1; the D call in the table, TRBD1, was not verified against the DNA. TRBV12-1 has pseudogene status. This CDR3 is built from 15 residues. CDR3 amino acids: CASSFEPGGVNEQFF. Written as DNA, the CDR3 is TGTGCCAGCAGCTTTGAACCAGGGGGCGTCAATGAGCAGTTCTTC.

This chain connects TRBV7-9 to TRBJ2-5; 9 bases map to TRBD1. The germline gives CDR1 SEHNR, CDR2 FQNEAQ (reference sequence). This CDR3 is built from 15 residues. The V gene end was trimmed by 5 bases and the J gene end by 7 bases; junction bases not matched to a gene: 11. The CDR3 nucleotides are TGTGCCAGCAGCCTTTCACCGGGACAGGGAGGGACCCAGTACTTC. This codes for CASSLSPGQGGTQYF.

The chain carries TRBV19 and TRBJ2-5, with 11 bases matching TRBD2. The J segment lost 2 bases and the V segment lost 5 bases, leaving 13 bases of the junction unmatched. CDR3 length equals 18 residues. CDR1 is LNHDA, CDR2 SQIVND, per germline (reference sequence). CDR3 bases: TGTGCCAGTAGTCAAACTAGCGGGGGACCTCGGGGTCAAGAGACCCAGTACTTC. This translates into CASSQTSGGPRGQETQYF.

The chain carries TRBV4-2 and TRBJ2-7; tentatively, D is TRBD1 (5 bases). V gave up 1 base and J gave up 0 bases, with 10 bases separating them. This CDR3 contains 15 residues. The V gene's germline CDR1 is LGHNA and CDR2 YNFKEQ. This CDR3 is CASSQVQQGSYEQYF. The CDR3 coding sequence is TGTGCCAGCAGCCAAGTTCAGCAGGGCTCCTACGAGCAGTACTTC.

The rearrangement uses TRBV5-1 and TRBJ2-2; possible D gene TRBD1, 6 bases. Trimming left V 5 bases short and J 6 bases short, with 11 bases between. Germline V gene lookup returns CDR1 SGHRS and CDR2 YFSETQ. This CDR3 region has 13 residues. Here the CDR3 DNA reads TGCGCCAGCAGTGAGGGGGTGTCCGGGGAGCTGTTTTTT. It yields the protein CASSEGVSGELFF.

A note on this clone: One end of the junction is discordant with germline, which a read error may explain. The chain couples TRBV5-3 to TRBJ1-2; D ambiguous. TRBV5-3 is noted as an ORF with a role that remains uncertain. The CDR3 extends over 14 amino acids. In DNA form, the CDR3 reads TGTGCCAGAAGGTTCCAGGTACTCCCCTATGGCTACCCCTTC. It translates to CARRFQVLPYGYPF.

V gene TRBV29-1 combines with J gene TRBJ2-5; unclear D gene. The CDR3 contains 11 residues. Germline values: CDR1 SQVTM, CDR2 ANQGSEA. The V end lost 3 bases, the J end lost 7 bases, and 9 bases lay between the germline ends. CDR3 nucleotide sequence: TGCAGCGTTGAGGCTTCTGGGACCCAGTACTTC. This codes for CSVEASGTQYF.